Following are 11 T cell receptor beta chains from one sample sequenced in a study of blood T cell repertoires in COVID-19. Sequenced by immunoSEQ multiplex PCR; TCRdb stores in-frame clones only, minus some. The sample includes approximately 220,000 clones, approximately 80% seen only once; the top ten take roughly 4.7%. Material: peripheral blood. The receptors originated from a woman in her 70s with acute or convalescent COVID-19.

This chain links TRBV30 with TRBJ1-2; D might be TRBD1 (5 bases). The CDR3 spans 13 residues. V was cut by 7 bases and J by 0 bases, with 12 bases left in between. The germline CDR1 and CDR2 sequences are GTSNPN and SVGIG (reference sequence). DNA for the CDR3: TGTGCCTTAATACAGGCCTCTAACTATGGCTACACCTTC. Residues: CALIQASNYGYTF.

This clone was seen just once. The CDR3 loop is CASSLRLAGATGDTQYF. The CDR3 nucleotides read TGTGCCAGCAGCCTTAGACTAGCGGGGGCCACAGGAGATACGCAGTATTTT. The chain employs TRBV3-1 (or the pseudogene TRBV3-2) and TRBJ2-3; 12 bases align to TRBD2. CDR3 length equals 17 residues. The germline gives CDR1 LGHDT, CDR2 YNNKEL (reference sequence). The V segment lost 4 bases and the J segment 5 bases; nucleotides outside the gene matches: 10.

The V call is TRBV4-2, the J call TRBJ1-5; D uncertain. V dropped 4 bases and J dropped 5 bases, with 15 bases sitting between them. CDR1 is LGHNA, CDR2 YNFKEQ, per germline. This CDR3 comprises 15 residues. The CDR3 DNA reads TGTGCCAGCAGCCGCAGTACCCTTCTGGATCAGCCCCAGCATTTT. Encoded protein: CASSRSTLLDQPQHF.

V and J are TRBV5-1 and TRBJ1-2, with D perhaps TRBD1 (5 bases). V was trimmed by 0 bases and J by 6 bases, leaving 9 bases between them. The CDR3 is 13 residues long. Germline V gene lookup returns CDR1 SGHRS and CDR2 YFSETQ. The CDR3 DNA is TGCGCCAGCAGCTTGGCCCAGGGTAATGGCTACACCTTC. It encodes CASSLAQGNGYTF.

This rearrangement joins TRBV9 to TRBJ1-1; a weak D match, TRBD1 (5 bases). The length of the CDR3 is 12 residues. CDR1 is SGDLS, CDR2 YYNGEE, per germline. V was cut by 4 bases and J by 7 bases, with 11 bases left in between. CDR3 region: CASSKDGGEAFF. The CDR3 nucleotides read TGTGCCAGCAGCAAGGACGGGGGTGAAGCTTTCTTT. Drawing the rest from reference TRBV9 and TRBJ1-1, the complete variable domain is DSGVTQTPKHLITATGQRVTLRCSPRSGDLSVYWYQQSLDQGLQFLIQYYNGEERAKGNILERFSAQQFPDLHSELNLSSLELGDSALYFCASSKDGGEAFFGQGTRLTVV.

The chain joins TRBV3-1 (or the pseudogene TRBV3-2) to TRBJ1-6; TRBD1 matches at 8 bases. The germline CDR1 and CDR2 sequences are LGHDT and YNNKEL (reference sequence). V was pared by 6 bases and J by 5 bases, with 3 bases of the junction left unmatched. This CDR3 spans 14 amino acids. For the CDR3, the DNA is TGTGCCAGCAGGTACAGGGGGAATAATTCACCCCTCCACTTT. This codes for CASRYRGNNSPLHF.

The V gene is TRBV18, the J gene TRBJ1-3, with 9 bases identical to TRBD1. This CDR3 has 17 amino acids. Germline CDR1 and CDR2: KGHSH and LQKENI. Trimming took 4 bases from V and 4 from J; bases not matched to a gene: 11. The CDR3, as DNA: TGTGCCAGCTCACTGTCGCGGGACAGGGTTTTCGGAAACACCATATATTTT. This codes for CASSLSRDRVFGNTIYF.

This clone was seen only once. The chain employs TRBV7-2 and TRBJ1-2, with 9 bases matching TRBD1. The germline V gene has CDR1 SGHTA and CDR2 FQGNSA. This CDR3 region has 13 residues. The V segment lost 1 base and the J segment 9 bases; nucleotides outside the gene matches: 3. The CDR3 DNA is TGTGCCAGCAGCTTAGGACAGGGGGTGAGCTACACCTTC. Protein: CASSLGQGVSYTF. The variable domain in full, with the rest retrieved from reference TRBV7-2 and TRBJ1-2, is GAGVSQSPSNKVTEKGKDVELRCDPISGHTALYWYRQSLGQGLEFLIYFQGNSAPDKSGLPSDRFSAERTGGSVSTLTIQRTQQEDSAVYLCASSLGQGVSYTFGSGTRLTVV.

The rearrangement joins TRBV5-1 to TRBJ2-3; D possibly corresponds to TRBD1 (5 bases). Trimming pared 0 bases from V and 4 bases from J, leaving 15 bases between. CDR1 is SGHRS and CDR2 is YFSETQ in the germline V gene. The CDR3 runs to 16 residues. The CDR3 bases are TGCGCCAGCAGCTTGGTCCAAAGGACACTGGCAGATACGCAGTATTTT. Protein: CASSLVQRTLADTQYF.

V and J are TRBV19 and TRBJ1-2, with D tentatively TRBD1 (6 bases). The CDR3 totals 14 residues. V was pared by 7 bases and J by 5 bases, with 17 bases between. Looked up from germline, CDR1 is LNHDA and CDR2 is SQIVND (reference sequence). CDR3 protein: CASKGVPTEYGYTF. CDR3 sequence (DNA): TGTGCCAGTAAGGGGGTACCGACAGAGTATGGCTACACCTTC.

V and J are TRBV9 and TRBJ1-6; D is undetermined. Germline values: CDR1 SGDLS, CDR2 YYNGEE. The CDR3 runs to 17 residues. Trimming took off 0 bases at V and 4 bases at J, with 14 bases between the two ends. The CDR3 region has the DNA TGTGCCAGCAGCGTAGAATTAGGAGGCGGTTATAATTCACCCCTCCACTTT. It codes for CASSVELGGGYNSPLHF. The full variable domain, with the rest looked up from reference TRBV9 and TRBJ1-6, is DSGVTQTPKHLITATGQRVTLRCSPRSGDLSVYWYQQSLDQGLQFLIQYYNGEERAKGNILERFSAQQFPDLHSELNLSSLELGDSALYFCASSVELGGGYNSPLHFGNGTRLTVT.